This T cell receptor (beta chain) comes out of a study of technical replicates of blood from a handful of donors. There are 16 residues in the CDR3. Germline V gene lookup returns CDR1 SGHNT and CDR2 YENEEA. Deletions cut 5 bases from V and 2 bases from J, with 19 bases between. Produced via immunoSEQ multiplex PCR; TCRdb's table is partial and in-frame only. This table holds under 95,000 clones, around 92% found once. This TCR derives from a human donor in good health. Some clones in this sample may be carry-over from other donors' samples. The sequencing sample was made of T cells isolated from PBMCs. V usage is TRBV11-3 and J usage is TRBJ2-7; D is perhaps TRBD1 (6 bases). CDR3 sequence (DNA): TGTGCCAGCAGCCCGTGGGCAGGGACAAAGACCTACGAGCAGTACTTC. It translates to CASSPWAGTKTYEQYF.